Below are 10 T cell receptor beta chains sequenced from a single sample in a study of beta chain features in type 1 diabetes. The authors reverse transcribed all of the isolated RNA, so sequencing captured expressed TCRB transcripts. Using immunoSEQ multiplex PCR, the repertoire was profiled, and TCRdb retains in-frame clones only, with some absent. The sample yields some 350,000 clones, roughly a tenth seen once. What these receptors recognize is not known. General observations from the study: Among all four CD4+ subsets, Type 1 diabetes patients had TCRB CDR3s that were moderately but significantly shorter.

Source material: central memory CD4+ T cells from blood. These receptors all come from a man aged 30 to 39 with type 1 diabetes.

In regard to this clone: At the DNA level, this CDR3 is encoded by other sequences in the same sample as well. The chain couples TRBV5-1 to TRBJ2-7; no firm D call. V was shortened by 0 bases and J by 0 bases, with 10 bases between the two germline ends. The CDR3 consists of 15 residues. Germline-derived CDR1 and CDR2 are SGHRS and YFSETQ. The CDR3 is CASSLGQTSSYEQYF. The CDR3 DNA reads TGCGCCAGCAGCTTGGGTCAGACCAGCTCCTACGAGCAGTACTTC.

The chain employs TRBV15 and TRBJ2-2, with D perhaps TRBD2 (6 bases). The CDR3 contains 18 residues. Trimming cost V 0 bases and J 2 bases, with 16 bases left between them. CDR1 and CDR2 from the germline V gene are LNHNV and YYDKDF (reference sequence). This CDR3 is CATSRDLVAGINTGELFF. CDR3 DNA: TGTGCCACCAGCAGAGATCTTGTGGCGGGGATAAACACCGGGGAGCTGTTTTTT.

This clone has a handful of counts. The chain couples TRBV27 to TRBJ2-7; D could derive from TRBD1 or TRBD2 (5 bases each). V shed 5 bases and J shed 2 bases, with 13 bases lying between them. Germline lookup yields CDR1 MNHEY and CDR2 SMNVEV (reference sequence). CDR3 length equals 14 residues. CDR3 nucleotide sequence: TGTGCCAGCAGTGCCTGGGACGGGGCCTACGAGCAGTACTTC. Amino acid sequence: CASSAWDGAYEQYF.

In this sample, this clone turned up a few times. The CDR3, as DNA: TGCGCCAGCAGCTTCGGGACAGTAGTTGACGAGCAGTACTTC. This sequence encodes CASSFGTVVDEQYF. V is TRBV5-1 and J is TRBJ2-7; TRBD1 matches at 7 bases. Trimming removed 2 bases from V and 5 bases from J; junction bases left unmatched: 7. CDR1 and CDR2 from the germline V gene are SGHRS and YFSETQ. The CDR3 runs to 14 residues.

This clone was observed many times. V gene TRBV28 combines with J gene TRBJ1-4; D remains unclear. CDR1 and CDR2 from the germline V gene are MDHEN and SYDVKM. There are 11 residues in the CDR3. With 3 bases removed from V and 7 bases from J, the gap between germline ends came to 3 bases. The CDR3 DNA is TGTGCCAGCAGTTTTGGTGAAAAACTGTTTTTT. It encodes CASSFGEKLFF.

The chain carries TRBV9 and TRBJ2-1; 10 bases line up with TRBD2. The germline CDR1 and CDR2 sequences are SGDLS and YYNGEE. This CDR3 spans 17 amino acids. Losses at the gene ends were 4 bases for V and 8 bases for J; bases not matched to a gene: 15. CDR3 loop: CASSPSLIAGGPDEQFF. DNA of the CDR3: TGTGCCAGCAGCCCGTCCCTGATAGCGGGAGGCCCCGATGAGCAGTTCTTC.

The chain carries TRBV7-3 and TRBJ2-2; D gene uncertain. Looked up from germline, CDR1 is SGHTA and CDR2 is FQGTGA. The V end was cut by 5 bases, the J end by 3 bases, with 4 bases between. The CDR3 covers 12 residues. The CDR3 loop is CASSRDTGELFF. The CDR3, as DNA: TGTGCCAGCAGCCGGGACACCGGGGAGCTGTTTTTT.

This clone has a handful of counts. The identical CDR3 is also encoded by other nucleotide sequences in the sample. The chain has TRBV5-1 and TRBJ2-3; D gene uncertain. The CDR3 sequence is 12 residues long. V lost 2 bases, J lost 6 bases, and 7 bases lay in between. From germline, CDR1 is SGHRS and CDR2 YFSETQ. The CDR3 coding sequence is TGCGCCAGCAGCTTTAATCAGGATACGCAGTATTTT. It translates to CASSFNQDTQYF.

The rearrangement links TRBV5-1 to TRBJ1-4; TRBD1 is a possible D gene (6 bases). This CDR3 contains 15 residues. Germline assignment: CDR1 SGHRS and CDR2 YFSETQ. The V end lost 4 bases, the J end lost 3 bases, and 13 bases lay between the germline ends. The CDR3 region is CASSPWGASNEKLFF. As DNA, the CDR3 is TGCGCCAGCAGCCCCTGGGGGGCCTCTAATGAAAAACTGTTTTTT.

This chain uses TRBV18 with TRBJ2-1; 7 bases align to TRBD1. This CDR3 has 18 amino acids. The junction had 9 bases not matched to a gene; V was cut back by 1 base and J by 0 bases. Germline values: CDR1 KGHSH, CDR2 LQKENI. The CDR3 region is CASSPLYRGSSSYNEQFF. CDR3 in DNA: TGTGCCAGCTCACCACTTTACAGGGGTTCTAGCTCCTACAATGAGCAGTTCTTC.